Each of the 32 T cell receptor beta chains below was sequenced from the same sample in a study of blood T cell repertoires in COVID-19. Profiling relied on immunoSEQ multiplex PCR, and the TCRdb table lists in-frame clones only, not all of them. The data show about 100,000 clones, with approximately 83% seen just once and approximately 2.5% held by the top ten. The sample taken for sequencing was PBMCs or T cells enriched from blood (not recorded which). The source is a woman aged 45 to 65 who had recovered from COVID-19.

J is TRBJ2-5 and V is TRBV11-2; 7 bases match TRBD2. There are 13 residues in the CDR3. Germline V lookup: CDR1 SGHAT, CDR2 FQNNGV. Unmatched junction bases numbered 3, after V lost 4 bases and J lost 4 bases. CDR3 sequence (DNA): TGTGCCAGCAGCTCCGGACTAGTAGAGACCCAGTACTTC. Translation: CASSSGLVETQYF.

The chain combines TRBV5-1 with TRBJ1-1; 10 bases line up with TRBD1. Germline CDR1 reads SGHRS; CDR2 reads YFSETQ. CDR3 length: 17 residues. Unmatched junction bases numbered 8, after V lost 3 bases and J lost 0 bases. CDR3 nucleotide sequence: TGCGCCAGCAGCTACGGACAGGGGGAAGGGATGAACACTGAAGCTTTCTTT. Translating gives CASSYGQGEGMNTEAFF.

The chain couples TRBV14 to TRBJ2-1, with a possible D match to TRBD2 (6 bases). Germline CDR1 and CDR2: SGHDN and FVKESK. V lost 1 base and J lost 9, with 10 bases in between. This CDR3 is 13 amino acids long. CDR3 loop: CASSQVPGSEQFF. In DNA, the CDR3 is TGTGCCAGCAGCCAAGTCCCCGGGAGTGAGCAGTTCTTC.

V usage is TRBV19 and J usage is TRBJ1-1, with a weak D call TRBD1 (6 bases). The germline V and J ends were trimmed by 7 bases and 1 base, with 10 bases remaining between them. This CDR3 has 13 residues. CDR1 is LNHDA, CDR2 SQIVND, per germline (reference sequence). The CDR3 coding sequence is TGTGCCAGTATAGTGACAGGGAACACTGAAGCTTTCTTT. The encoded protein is CASIVTGNTEAFF. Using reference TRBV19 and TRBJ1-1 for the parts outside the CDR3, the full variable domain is DGGITQSPKYLFRKEGQNVTLSCEQNLNHDAMYWYRQDPGQGLRLIYYSQIVNDFQKGDIAEGYSVSREKKESFPLTVTSAQKNPTAFYLCASIVTGNTEAFFGQGTRLTVV.

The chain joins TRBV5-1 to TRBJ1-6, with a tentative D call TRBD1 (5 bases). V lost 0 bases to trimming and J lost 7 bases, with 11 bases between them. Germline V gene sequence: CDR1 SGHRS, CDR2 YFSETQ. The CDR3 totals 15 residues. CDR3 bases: TGCGCCAGCAGCTTGGGGCAGGGTGGCAATTCACCCCTCCACTTT. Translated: CASSLGQGGNSPLHF.

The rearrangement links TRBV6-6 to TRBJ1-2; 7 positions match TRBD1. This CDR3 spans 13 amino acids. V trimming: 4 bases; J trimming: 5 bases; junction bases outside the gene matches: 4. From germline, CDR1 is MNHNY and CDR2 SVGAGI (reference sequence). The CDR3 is CASSSAGGYGYTF. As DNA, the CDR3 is TGTGCCAGCAGTTCCGCAGGGGGTTATGGCTACACCTTC.

CDR3 DNA: TGTGCCAGCAGCCTCCTAGGATACCAAGAGACCCAGTACTTC. Its protein is CASSLLGYQETQYF. V is TRBV3-1 (or the pseudogene TRBV3-2) and J is TRBJ2-5; D is undetermined. Trimming shortened V by 4 bases and J by 0 bases, and 9 bases separated the two germline ends. The V gene's germline CDR1 is LGHDT and CDR2 YNNKEL (reference sequence). The CDR3 covers 14 residues.

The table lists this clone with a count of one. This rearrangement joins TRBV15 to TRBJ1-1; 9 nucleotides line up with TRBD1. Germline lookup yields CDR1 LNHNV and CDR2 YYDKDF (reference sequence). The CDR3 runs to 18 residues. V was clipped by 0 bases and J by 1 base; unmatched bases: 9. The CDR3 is CATSRDLGQGRTNTEAFF. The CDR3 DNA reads TGTGCCACCAGCAGAGATTTGGGACAGGGAAGGACGAACACTGAAGCTTTCTTT.

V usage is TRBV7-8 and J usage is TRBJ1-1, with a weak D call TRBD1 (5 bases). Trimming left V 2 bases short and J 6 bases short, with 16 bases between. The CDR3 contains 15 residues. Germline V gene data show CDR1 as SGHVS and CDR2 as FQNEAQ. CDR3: CASSLLGGVVAEAFF. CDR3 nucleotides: TGTGCCAGCAGCTTACTCGGGGGAGTAGTAGCTGAAGCTTTCTTT.

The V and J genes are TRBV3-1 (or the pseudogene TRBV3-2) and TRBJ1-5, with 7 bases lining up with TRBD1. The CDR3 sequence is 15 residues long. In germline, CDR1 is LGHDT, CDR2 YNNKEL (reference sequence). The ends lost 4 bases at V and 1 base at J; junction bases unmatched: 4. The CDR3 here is CASSPGDRSNQPQHF. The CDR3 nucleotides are TGTGCCAGCAGCCCCGGGGACAGAAGCAATCAGCCCCAGCATTTT.

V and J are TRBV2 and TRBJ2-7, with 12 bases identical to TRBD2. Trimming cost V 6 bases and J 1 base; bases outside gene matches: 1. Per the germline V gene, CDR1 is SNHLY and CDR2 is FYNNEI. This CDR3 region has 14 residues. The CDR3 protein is CASRLAGGSYEQYF. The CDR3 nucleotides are TGTGCCAGCAGACTAGCGGGAGGATCCTACGAGCAGTACTTC.

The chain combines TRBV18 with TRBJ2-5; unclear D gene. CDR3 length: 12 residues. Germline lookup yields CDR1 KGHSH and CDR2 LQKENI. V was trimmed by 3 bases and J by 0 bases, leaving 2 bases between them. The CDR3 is CASSPNQETQYF. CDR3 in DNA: TGTGCCAGCTCACCTAACCAAGAGACCCAGTACTTC.

Here the CDR3 reads CASRAPGLAGGPVTGELFF. The CDR3 DNA is TGTGCCAGCAGGGCTCCGGGACTAGCGGGGGGGCCCGTCACCGGGGAGCTGTTTTTT. The chain employs TRBV2 and TRBJ2-2, with 16 nucleotides matching TRBD2. Germline loops: CDR1 SNHLY, CDR2 FYNNEI. The V segment lost 6 bases and the J segment 4 bases; nucleotides outside the gene matches: 11. The CDR3 length is 19 residues.

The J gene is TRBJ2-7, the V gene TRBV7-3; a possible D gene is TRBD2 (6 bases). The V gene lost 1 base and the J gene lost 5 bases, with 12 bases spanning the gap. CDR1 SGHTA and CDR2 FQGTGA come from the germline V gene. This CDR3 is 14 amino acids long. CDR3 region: CASSLSWGDHEQYF. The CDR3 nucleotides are TGTGCCAGCAGCTTAAGCTGGGGGGACCACGAGCAGTACTTC.

This CDR3 is CASRGSGETQYF. The DNA for the CDR3 is TGTGCCAGCAGAGGGAGCGGAGAGACCCAGTACTTC. The V call is TRBV25-1, the J call TRBJ2-5; tentative D call: TRBD2 (5 bases). CDR3 length equals 12 residues. V was clipped by 6 bases and J by 4 bases, with 9 bases between them. Germline-derived CDR1 and CDR2 are MGHDK and SYGVNS.

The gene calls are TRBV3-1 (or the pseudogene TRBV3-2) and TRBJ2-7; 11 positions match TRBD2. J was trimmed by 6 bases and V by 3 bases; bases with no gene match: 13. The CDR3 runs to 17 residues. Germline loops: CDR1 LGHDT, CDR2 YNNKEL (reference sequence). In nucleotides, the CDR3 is TGTGCCAGCAGCCAGGCCGTAGGGACTAGCGGTCATCTCGAGCAGTACTTC. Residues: CASSQAVGTSGHLEQYF.

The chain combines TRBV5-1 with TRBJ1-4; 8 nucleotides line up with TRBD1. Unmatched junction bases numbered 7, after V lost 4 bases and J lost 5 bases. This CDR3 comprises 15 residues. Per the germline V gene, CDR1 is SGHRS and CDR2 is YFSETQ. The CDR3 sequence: CASSRGQGENEKLFF. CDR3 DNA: TGCGCCAGCAGCCGTGGACAGGGCGAAAATGAAAAACTGTTTTTT.

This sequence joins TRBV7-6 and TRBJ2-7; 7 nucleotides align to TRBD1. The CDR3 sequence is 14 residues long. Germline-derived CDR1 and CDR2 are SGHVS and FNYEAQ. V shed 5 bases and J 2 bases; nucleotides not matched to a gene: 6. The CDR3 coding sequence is TGTGCCAGCAGCCCCGGGACAGACCCCTACGAGCAGTACTTC. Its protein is CASSPGTDPYEQYF.

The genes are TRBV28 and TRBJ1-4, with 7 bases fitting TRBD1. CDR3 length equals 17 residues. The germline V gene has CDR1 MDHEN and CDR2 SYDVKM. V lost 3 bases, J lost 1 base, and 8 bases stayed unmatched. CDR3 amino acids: CASSLETGIVTNEKLFF. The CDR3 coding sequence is TGTGCCAGCAGTTTGGAGACAGGGATCGTAACTAATGAAAAACTGTTTTTT.

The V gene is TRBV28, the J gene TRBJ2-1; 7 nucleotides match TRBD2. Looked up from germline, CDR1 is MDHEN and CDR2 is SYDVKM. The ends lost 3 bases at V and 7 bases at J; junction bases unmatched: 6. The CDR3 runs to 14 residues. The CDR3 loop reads CASSFPAGVNEQFF. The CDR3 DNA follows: TGTGCCAGCAGTTTCCCGGCGGGAGTGAATGAGCAGTTCTTC.

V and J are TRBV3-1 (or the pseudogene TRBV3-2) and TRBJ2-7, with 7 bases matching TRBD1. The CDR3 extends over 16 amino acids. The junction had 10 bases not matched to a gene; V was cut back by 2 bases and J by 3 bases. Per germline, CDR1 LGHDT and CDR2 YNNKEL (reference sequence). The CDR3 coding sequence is TGTGCCAGCAGCCAACGGGTCCGGGACAGAGACTACGAGCAGTACTTC. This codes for CASSQRVRDRDYEQYF.

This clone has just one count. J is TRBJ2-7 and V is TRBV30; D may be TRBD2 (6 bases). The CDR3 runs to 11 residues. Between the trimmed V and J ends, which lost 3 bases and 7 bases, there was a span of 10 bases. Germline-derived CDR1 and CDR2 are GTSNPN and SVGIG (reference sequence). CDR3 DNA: TGTGCCTGGAGGGCGGGGAGAGAGCAGTACTTC. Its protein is CAWRAGREQYF. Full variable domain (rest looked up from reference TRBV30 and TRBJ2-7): SQTIHQWPATLVQPVGSPLSLECTVEGTSNPNLYWYRQAAGRGLQLLFYSVGIGQISSEVPQNLSASRPQDRQFILSSKKLLLSDSGFYLCAWRAGREQYFGPGTRLTVT.

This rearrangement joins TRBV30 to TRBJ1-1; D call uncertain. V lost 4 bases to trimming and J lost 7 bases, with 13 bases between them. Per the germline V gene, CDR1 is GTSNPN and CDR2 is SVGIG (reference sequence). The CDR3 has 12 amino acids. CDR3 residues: CAWKGTSGEAFF. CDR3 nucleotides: TGTGCCTGGAAGGGCACGAGCGGTGAAGCTTTCTTT.

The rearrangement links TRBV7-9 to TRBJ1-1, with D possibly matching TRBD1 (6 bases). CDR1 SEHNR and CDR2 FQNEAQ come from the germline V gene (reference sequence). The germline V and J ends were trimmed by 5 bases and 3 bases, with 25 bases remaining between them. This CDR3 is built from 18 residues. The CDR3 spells CASSPGVHRAGLDTEAFF. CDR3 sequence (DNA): TGTGCCAGCAGCCCAGGGGTCCACAGGGCTGGGTTGGACACTGAAGCTTTCTTT.

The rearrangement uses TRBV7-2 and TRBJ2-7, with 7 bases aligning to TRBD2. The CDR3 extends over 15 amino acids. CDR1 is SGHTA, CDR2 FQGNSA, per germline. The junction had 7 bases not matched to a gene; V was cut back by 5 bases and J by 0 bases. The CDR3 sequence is CASSPYGGGSYEQYF. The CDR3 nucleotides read TGTGCCAGCAGCCCCTATGGGGGGGGCTCCTACGAGCAGTACTTC.

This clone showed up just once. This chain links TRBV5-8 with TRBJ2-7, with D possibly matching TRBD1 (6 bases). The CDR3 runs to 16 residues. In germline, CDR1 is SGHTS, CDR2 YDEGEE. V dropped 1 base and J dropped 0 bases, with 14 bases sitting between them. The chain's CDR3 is CASSLTSGTLSYEQYF. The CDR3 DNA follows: TGTGCCAGCAGCTTGACCTCCGGGACACTCTCCTACGAGCAGTACTTC. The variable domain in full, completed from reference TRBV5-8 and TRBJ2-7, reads EAGVTQSPTHLIKTRGQQATLRCSPISGHTSVYWYQQALGLGLQFLLWYDEGEERNRGNFPPRFSGRQFPNYSSELNVNALELEDSALYLCASSLTSGTLSYEQYFGPGTRLTVT.

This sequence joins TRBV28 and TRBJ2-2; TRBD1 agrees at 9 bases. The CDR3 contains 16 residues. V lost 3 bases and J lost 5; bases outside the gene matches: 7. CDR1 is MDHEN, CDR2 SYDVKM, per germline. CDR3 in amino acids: CASSFGTGTLTGELFF. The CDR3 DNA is TGTGCCAGCAGTTTTGGGACAGGGACCCTAACCGGGGAGCTGTTTTTT.

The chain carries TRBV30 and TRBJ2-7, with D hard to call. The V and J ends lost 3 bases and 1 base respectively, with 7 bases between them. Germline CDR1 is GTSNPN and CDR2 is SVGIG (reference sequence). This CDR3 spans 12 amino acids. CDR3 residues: CAWRWSSYEQYF. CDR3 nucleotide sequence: TGTGCCTGGAGATGGAGTTCCTACGAGCAGTACTTC.

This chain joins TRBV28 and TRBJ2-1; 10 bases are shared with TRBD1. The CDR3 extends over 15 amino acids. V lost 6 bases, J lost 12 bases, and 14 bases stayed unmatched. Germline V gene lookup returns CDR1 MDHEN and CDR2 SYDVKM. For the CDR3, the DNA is TGTGCCAGCAGGCCCTCGAGACAGGGGGCACTAACGCAGTTCTTC. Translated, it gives CASRPSRQGALTQFF.

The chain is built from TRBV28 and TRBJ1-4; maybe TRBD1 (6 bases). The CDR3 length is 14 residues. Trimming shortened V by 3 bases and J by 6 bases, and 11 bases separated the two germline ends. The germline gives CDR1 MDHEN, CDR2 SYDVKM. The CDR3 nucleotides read TGTGCCAGCAGTTTTGCCAGGGGTGATGAAAAACTGTTTTTT. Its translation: CASSFARGDEKLFF.

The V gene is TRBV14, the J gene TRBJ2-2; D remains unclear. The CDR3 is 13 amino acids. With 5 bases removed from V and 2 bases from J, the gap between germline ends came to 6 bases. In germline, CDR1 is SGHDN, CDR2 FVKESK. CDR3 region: CASSVLNTGELFF. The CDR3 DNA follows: TGTGCCAGCAGCGTACTAAACACCGGGGAGCTGTTTTTT. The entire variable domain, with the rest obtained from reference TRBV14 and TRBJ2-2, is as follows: EAGVTQFPSHSVIEKGQTVTLRCDPISGHDNLYWYRRVMGKEIKFLLHFVKESKQDESGMPNNRFLAERTGGTYSTLKVQPAELEDSGVYFCASSVLNTGELFFGEGSRLTVL.

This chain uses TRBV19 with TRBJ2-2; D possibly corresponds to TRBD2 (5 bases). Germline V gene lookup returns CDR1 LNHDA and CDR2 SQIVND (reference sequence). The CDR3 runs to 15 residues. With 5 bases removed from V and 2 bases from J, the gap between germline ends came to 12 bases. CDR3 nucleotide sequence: TGTGCCAGTAGTTCCCTGGACTTTAACACCGGGGAGCTGTTTTTT. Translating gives CASSSLDFNTGELFF.